These T cell receptor beta chains were read from a single sample in a study of chemoradiotherapy in HPV16-positive cancers. Measured with immunoSEQ multiplex PCR; TCRdb has only the in-frame clones, and not every one. The table includes 25,000 to 35,000 clones, about 90% detected once. The sequencing here drew on blood, taken from a patient who underwent chemoradiotherapy. These receptors all come from a human donor with HPV-associated anogenital cancer. The CDR3 runs from the conserved cysteine through the conserved F or W. Each record gives: J gene, clone size, D gene, V gene, CDR3 DNA, CDR3 protein. The D gene is left open where the match is weak. Not all rows give a size; the values are once, few, many and, for expanded clones, a class.

J gene: TRBJ1-2; clone size: NA; D gene: NA; V gene: TRBV4-3; CDR3 DNA: TGCGCCAGCAGCCAAGGGGTTCCCGCTTCTAACTATGGCTACACCTTC; CDR3 protein: CASSQGVPASNYGYTF
J gene: TRBJ1-4; clone size: NA; D gene: TRBD1; V gene: TRBV28; CDR3 DNA: TGTGCCAGCAGTTTTGTCGGGACAGGAGTTGAAAAACTGTTTTTT; CDR3 protein: CASSFVGTGVEKLFF
J gene: TRBJ2-2; clone size: NA; D gene: TRBD1; V gene: TRBV5-1; CDR3 DNA: TGCGCCAGCAGCTTGGACATACCGGGACAGGGTAACGGGGAGCTGTTTTTT; CDR3 protein: CASSLDIPGQGNGELFF
J gene: TRBJ1-2; clone size: NA; D gene: NA; V gene: TRBV30; CDR3 DNA: TGTGCCTGGAGGCGTGGGACCGACTATGGCTACACCTTC; CDR3 protein: CAWRRGTDYGYTF
J gene: TRBJ2-7; clone size: once; D gene: NA; V gene: TRBV28; CDR3 DNA: TGTGCCAGCAGCGACCGGGACGGGTCCTACGAGCAGTACTTC; CDR3 protein: CASSDRDGSYEQYF
J gene: TRBJ2-3; clone size: NA; D gene: TRBD2; V gene: TRBV11-2; CDR3 DNA: TGTGCCAGCAGCTTAGATTGGGTGCCTAGCGGGGACACAGATACGCAGTATTTT; CDR3 protein: CASSLDWVPSGDTDTQYF
J gene: TRBJ2-3; clone size: NA; D gene: NA; V gene: TRBV11-3; CDR3 DNA: TGTGCCAGCAGCTCCCCAGGGGGGGACTTGGATACGCAGTATTTT; CDR3 protein: CASSSPGGDLDTQYF
J gene: TRBJ1-2; clone size: NA; D gene: NA; V gene: TRBV4-1; CDR3 DNA: TGCGCCAGCAGCCACCCACAGGGATCGGCCTATGGCTACACCTTC; CDR3 protein: CASSHPQGSAYGYTF
J gene: TRBJ1-6; clone size: NA; D gene: NA; V gene: TRBV6-5; CDR3 DNA: TGTGCCAGCAGTTACAGCAGGGGATCACCCCTCCACTTT; CDR3 protein: CASSYSRGSPLHF
J gene: TRBJ2-5; clone size: NA; D gene: TRBD1; V gene: TRBV7-2; CDR3 DNA: TGTGCCAGCAGCGGATGGACAGGGCGTGAGACCCAGTACTTC; CDR3 protein: CASSGWTGRETQYF
J gene: TRBJ1-6; clone size: NA; D gene: NA; V gene: TRBV15; CDR3 DNA: TGTGCCACCAGCAGAGATCGGCAGGGGCTATTATATAATTCACCCCTCCACTTT; CDR3 protein: CATSRDRQGLLYNSPLHF
J gene: TRBJ1-1; clone size: NA; D gene: NA; V gene: TRBV28; CDR3 DNA: TGTGCCAGCAGTTTAAGAGGTTACACTGAAGCTTTCTTT; CDR3 protein: CASSLRGYTEAFF
J gene: TRBJ2-7; clone size: NA; D gene: TRBD2; V gene: TRBV11-2; CDR3 DNA: TGTGCCAGCAGCTTAGATCACGCTAGCGGGAGTTACGAGCAGTACTTC; CDR3 protein: CASSLDHASGSYEQYF
J gene: TRBJ2-1; clone size: NA; D gene: NA; V gene: TRBV15; CDR3 DNA: TGTGCCACCAGCAGAGATCGAGACAGCTCCTACAATGAGCAGTTCTTC; CDR3 protein: CATSRDRDSSYNEQFF
J gene: TRBJ2-3; clone size: once; D gene: TRBD2; V gene: TRBV7-9; CDR3 DNA: TGTGCCAGCAGCTCGGGACTAGTAATTTCGGATACGCAGTATTTT; CDR3 protein: CASSSGLVISDTQYF
J gene: TRBJ2-7; clone size: NA; D gene: NA; V gene: TRBV5-5; CDR3 DNA: TGTGCCAGCAGCCTGGAAGGACTCCCTTCTTCCTACGAGCAGTACTTC; CDR3 protein: CASSLEGLPSSYEQYF
J gene: TRBJ1-2; clone size: NA; D gene: NA; V gene: TRBV2; CDR3 DNA: TGTGCCAGCCGCCGACGGGGAATCCATGGCTACACCTTC; CDR3 protein: CASRRRGIHGYTF
J gene: TRBJ1-1; clone size: NA; D gene: NA; V gene: TRBV18; CDR3 DNA: TGTGCCAGCTCACCACTTATGGCGAAGGACACTGAAGCTTTCTTT; CDR3 protein: CASSPLMAKDTEAFF
J gene: TRBJ1-3; clone size: NA; D gene: NA; V gene: TRBV7-2; CDR3 DNA: TGTGCCAGCAGCCCCCAGGGGTCTGGAAACACCATATATTTT; CDR3 protein: CASSPQGSGNTIYF
J gene: TRBJ2-3; clone size: NA; D gene: NA; V gene: TRBV5-1; CDR3 DNA: TGCGCCAGCAGCATCCCTCGACAGGGAGGGGCCGATACGCAGTATTTT; CDR3 protein: CASSIPRQGGADTQYF
J gene: TRBJ2-7; clone size: few; D gene: TRBD2; V gene: TRBV30; CDR3 DNA: TGTGCCTGGAGTCCTCCCCCCCGACTAGCGGCGACCTACGAGCAGTACTTC; CDR3 protein: CAWSPPPRLAATYEQYF
J gene: TRBJ2-5; clone size: NA; D gene: TRBD2; V gene: TRBV11-2; CDR3 DNA: TGTGCCAGCAGCCTCACCCGTAGCGGGAAATGGGAGACCCAGTACTTC; CDR3 protein: CASSLTRSGKWETQYF
J gene: TRBJ2-2; clone size: few; D gene: TRBD1; V gene: TRBV9; CDR3 DNA: TGTGCCAGCAGCGTTCCGCAGGGGGTTGACACCGGGGAGCTGTTTTTT; CDR3 protein: CASSVPQGVDTGELFF
J gene: TRBJ1-6; clone size: NA; D gene: NA; V gene: TRBV6-5; CDR3 DNA: TGTGCCAGCAGTCGCGACTGGTCCTATAATTCACCCCTCCACTTT; CDR3 protein: CASSRDWSYNSPLHF
J gene: TRBJ2-7; clone size: NA; D gene: TRBD2; V gene: TRBV30; CDR3 DNA: TGTGCCTGGAAAGGGGGAAGACTAGCGGGGAGCAACACCCCCTACGAGCAGTACTTC; CDR3 protein: CAWKGGRLAGSNTPYEQYF
J gene: TRBJ2-2; clone size: NA; D gene: TRBD1; V gene: TRBV9; CDR3 DNA: TGTGCCAGCAGCCGACAGGGACCCGGGGAGCTGTTTTTT; CDR3 protein: CASSRQGPGELFF
J gene: TRBJ2-2; clone size: NA; D gene: TRBD1; V gene: TRBV10-3; CDR3 DNA: TGTGCCATCAGGCCTGGACAGGGAAGAGCCGGGGAGCTGTTTTTT; CDR3 protein: CAIRPGQGRAGELFF
J gene: TRBJ1-6; clone size: NA; D gene: NA; V gene: TRBV7-9; CDR3 DNA: TGTGCCAGCAGCTTACAGGCGGATACTAATTCACCCCTCCACTTT; CDR3 protein: CASSLQADTNSPLHF
J gene: TRBJ2-4; clone size: NA; D gene: NA; V gene: TRBV15; CDR3 DNA: TGTGCCACCAGCAGAGAAGGGGGCGGGAGGTTGGACATTCAGTACTTC; CDR3 protein: CATSREGGGRLDIQYF
J gene: TRBJ2-7; clone size: NA; D gene: TRBD2; V gene: TRBV2; CDR3 DNA: TGTGCCACGGGGGCTAGCGGGGCCGACGAGCAGTACTTC; CDR3 protein: CATGASGADEQYF
J gene: TRBJ2-5; clone size: NA; D gene: NA; V gene: TRBV6-6; CDR3 DNA: TGTGCCAGCAGTTACTCGCGGCAGACCCAAGAGACCCAGTACTTC; CDR3 protein: CASSYSRQTQETQYF
J gene: TRBJ2-1; clone size: NA; D gene: TRBD2; V gene: TRBV4-1; CDR3 DNA: TGCGCGAGCGGGAACTACAATGAGCAGTTCTTC; CDR3 protein: CASGNYNEQFF
J gene: TRBJ1-5; clone size: NA; D gene: TRBD1; V gene: TRBV7-2; CDR3 DNA: TGTGCCAGCAGCCGAGACAGGGTAGGCAATCAGCCCCAGCATTTT; CDR3 protein: CASSRDRVGNQPQHF
J gene: TRBJ1-6; clone size: NA; D gene: NA; V gene: TRBV18; CDR3 DNA: TGTGCCAGCTCACCATTGGGAGAGAATTCACCCCTCCACTTT; CDR3 protein: CASSPLGENSPLHF
J gene: TRBJ1-1; clone size: NA; D gene: NA; V gene: TRBV6-1; CDR3 DNA: TGTGCCAGCTCGCGGTCTGAAGCTTTCTTT; CDR3 protein: CASSRSEAFF
J gene: TRBJ2-7; clone size: NA; D gene: NA; V gene: TRBV7-9; CDR3 DNA: TGTGCCAGCAGCCGTTGGGGGGGGGCGAGGGAGCAGTACTTC; CDR3 protein: CASSRWGGAREQYF
J gene: TRBJ1-2; clone size: NA; D gene: NA; V gene: TRBV6-5; CDR3 DNA: TGTGCCAGCAGGGAACAGAACTATGGCTACACCTTC; CDR3 protein: CASREQNYGYTF
J gene: TRBJ2-1; clone size: NA; D gene: TRBD2; V gene: TRBV18; CDR3 DNA: TGTGCCAGCTCACCGGGACTAAACTACAATGAGCAGTTCTTC; CDR3 protein: CASSPGLNYNEQFF
J gene: TRBJ2-7; clone size: NA; D gene: NA; V gene: TRBV6-5; CDR3 DNA: TGTGCCAGCAGTGGACTCGGCTCCTACGAGCAGTACTTC; CDR3 protein: CASSGLGSYEQYF
J gene: TRBJ2-3; clone size: NA; D gene: TRBD2; V gene: TRBV7-3; CDR3 DNA: TGTGCCAGCAGCTTAACGTATACTAGCGGGGGGGGCACAGATACGCAGTATTTT; CDR3 protein: CASSLTYTSGGGTDTQYF
J gene: TRBJ2-7; clone size: NA; D gene: NA; V gene: TRBV4-3; CDR3 DNA: TGCGCCAGCAGCCAAGATTGGCAGGGCAACGAGCAGTACTTC; CDR3 protein: CASSQDWQGNEQYF
J gene: TRBJ2-5; clone size: NA; D gene: TRBD1; V gene: TRBV7-3; CDR3 DNA: TGTGCCAGCAGCCAAATAGGGACAGGGTGGGGAGAGACCCAGTACTTC; CDR3 protein: CASSQIGTGWGETQYF
J gene: TRBJ2-7; clone size: NA; D gene: NA; V gene: TRBV15; CDR3 DNA: TGTGCCACCCCCAAGCGGGCCTACGAGCAGTACTTC; CDR3 protein: CATPKRAYEQYF
J gene: TRBJ1-6; clone size: few; D gene: NA; V gene: TRBV1; CDR3 DNA: TGCACCAGCAGCCAAGAGCTGGACAGGGTATGGTCCTATAATTCACCCCTCCACTTT; CDR3 protein: CTSSQELDRVWSYNSPLHF
J gene: TRBJ2-7; clone size: NA; D gene: TRBD1; V gene: TRBV6-6; CDR3 DNA: TGTGCCAGCGGACTGGGACAGTACCTATACGAGCAGTACTTC; CDR3 protein: CASGLGQYLYEQYF
J gene: TRBJ2-1; clone size: NA; D gene: TRBD2; V gene: TRBV5-1; CDR3 DNA: TGCGCCAGCAGCTTGGCCTCTAGCGGGATTAATGAGCAGTTCTTC; CDR3 protein: CASSLASSGINEQFF
J gene: TRBJ2-5; clone size: NA; D gene: NA; V gene: TRBV15; CDR3 DNA: TGTGCCACCAGCAGAGACAGGGACCAAGAGACCCAGTACTTC; CDR3 protein: CATSRDRDQETQYF
J gene: TRBJ2-1; clone size: NA; D gene: TRBD2; V gene: TRBV7-9; CDR3 DNA: TGTGCCAGCAGCAAGAACCTATGGGGGAGGGGATTTGCAAATGAGCAGTTCTTC; CDR3 protein: CASSKNLWGRGFANEQFF